These 19 T cell receptor beta chains came from one sample sequenced in a study of T cell responses to AZD1222 COVID-19 vaccine. Sequencing was performed with immunoSEQ multiplex PCR; in TCRdb, only in-frame clones are kept and a portion is missing. This repertoire shows approximately 110,000 clones, roughly 91% found once; its top ten account for 1.2%. Here the sequenced sample was peripheral blood, taken on day 0 of AZD1222 vaccination. The receptors come from an adult in good health.

The gene calls are TRBV29-1 and TRBJ2-2; 8 bases map to TRBD1. Germline V lookup: CDR1 SQVTM, CDR2 ANQGSEA. The trim removed 7 bases at V and 2 bases at J, leaving 3 bases unmatched. CDR3 size: 13 residues. The CDR3 coding sequence is TGCAGCGCGACAGGGGTTAACACCGGGGAGCTGTTTTTT. Its translation: CSATGVNTGELFF.

The chain combines TRBV10-2 with TRBJ2-7; 9 positions agree with TRBD2. The CDR3 has 14 amino acids. CDR1 is WSHSY, CDR2 SAAADI, per germline. The V gene end was trimmed by 6 bases and the J gene end by 3 bases; junction bases not matched to a gene: 6. As DNA, the CDR3 is TGCGCCAGCAGGGCCCTAGCGGGGAGCTACGAGCAGTACTTC. This encodes CASRALAGSYEQYF.

J is TRBJ2-7 and V is TRBV5-6; D gene ambiguous. The CDR3 loop spans 12 amino acids. Trimming cost V 0 bases and J 6 bases, with 7 bases left between them. Germline loops: CDR1 SGHDT, CDR2 YYEEEE. The CDR3 bases are TGTGCCAGCAGCTTGGCAACGAGCGAGCAGTACTTC. This encodes CASSLATSEQYF.

The chain carries TRBV9 and TRBJ1-2; TRBD1 is a possible D gene (6 bases). Trimming left V 1 base short and J 6 bases short, with 7 bases between. Germline V gene sequence: CDR1 SGDLS, CDR2 YYNGEE. The CDR3 is 12 residues long. DNA for the CDR3: TGTGCCAGCAGCGTATACAGGGATGGCTACACCTTC. Its protein is CASSVYRDGYTF.

This sequence joins TRBV6-6 and TRBJ1-4; TRBD1 agrees at 7 bases. With 2 bases clipped from V and 8 bases from J, the junction kept 2 bases outside the gene matches. Per germline, CDR1 MNHNY and CDR2 SVGAGI (reference sequence). The CDR3 totals 13 residues. The DNA for the CDR3 is TGTGCCAGCAGTTACGCGGACAGGGAAAAACTGTTTTTT. Translating it yields CASSYADREKLFF.

The chain carries TRBV10-3 and TRBJ1-2; TRBD1 matches at 7 bases. CDR1 is ENHRY, CDR2 SYGVKD, per germline. Losses at the gene ends were 4 bases for V and 9 bases for J; bases not matched to a gene: 5. The length of the CDR3 is 12 residues. The CDR3 sequence is CAISGGTARYTF. Written as DNA, the CDR3 is TGTGCCATCAGTGGAGGGACAGCCCGCTACACCTTC.

This chain uses TRBV2 with TRBJ2-7, with D hard to call. V lost 10 bases, J lost 4 bases, and 11 bases lay in between. The CDR3 covers 11 residues. Germline assignment: CDR1 SNHLY and CDR2 FYNNEI. Here the CDR3 reads CAIRYGYEQYF. CDR3 coding DNA: TGTGCCATTCGTTACGGTTACGAGCAGTACTTC.

The genes are TRBV2 and TRBJ2-2; 9 bases are a match to TRBD2. The V gene end was trimmed by 7 bases and the J gene end by 5 bases; junction bases not matched to a gene: 20. CDR3 size: 19 residues. Germline V gene data show CDR1 as SNHLY and CDR2 as FYNNEI. CDR3 region: CASIRGRGAGGPGTGELFF. CDR3 DNA sequence: TGTGCCAGCATAAGAGGACGAGGAGCGGGGGGCCCGGGTACCGGGGAGCTGTTTTTT.

The gene calls are TRBV9 and TRBJ2-1; weak D call: TRBD2 (6 bases). Trimming took off 0 bases at V and 4 bases at J, with 11 bases between the two ends. The CDR3 length is 15 residues. Germline V gene lookup returns CDR1 SGDLS and CDR2 YYNGEE. CDR3 nucleotides: TGTGCCAGCAGCGTAGATGGACTACAATACAATGAGCAGTTCTTC. Protein: CASSVDGLQYNEQFF.

The V call is TRBV5-5, the J call TRBJ1-1; D ambiguous. Germline V lookup: CDR1 SGHKS, CDR2 YYEKEE (reference sequence). V lost 3 bases, J lost 1 base, and 10 bases lay in between. CDR3 length: 14 amino acids. The CDR3 bases are TGTGCCAGCAGCTCCAGACATGGGAACACTGAAGCTTTCTTT. Encoded protein: CASSSRHGNTEAFF. The full variable domain, rest sourced from reference TRBV5-5 and TRBJ1-1, is DAGVTQSPTHLIKTRGQQVTLRCSPISGHKSVSWYQQVLGQGPQFIFQYYEKEERGRGNFPDRFSARQFPNYSSELNVNALLLGDSALYLCASSSRHGNTEAFFGQGTRLTVV.

In DNA, the CDR3 is TGTGCCAGCAGTACCGAACCCCAAAGACAGGGGAAGACTGAAGCTTTCTTT. Its translation: CASSTEPQRQGKTEAFF. The chain uses TRBV6-2 or TRBV6-3 and TRBJ1-1, with 8 bases that match TRBD1. The CDR3 has 17 amino acids. Per germline, CDR1 MNHEY and CDR2 SVGEGT. V was pared by 5 bases and J by 5 bases, with 16 bases of the junction left unmatched.

This clone was found a few times. The J gene is TRBJ2-3, the V gene TRBV6-4; D unresolved. Trimming took off 3 bases at V and 3 bases at J, with 13 bases between the two ends. The CDR3 runs to 15 residues. The V gene's germline CDR1 is MRHNA and CDR2 SNTAGT. In nucleotides, the CDR3 is TGTGCCAGCAGTGAGAATAATCTTGAAACAGATACGCAGTATTTT. Amino acid sequence: CASSENNLETDTQYF.

The gene calls are TRBV11-2 and TRBJ1-5; D is ambiguous. The CDR3 loop spans 13 amino acids. Germline CDR1 SGHAT, CDR2 FQNNGV. Between the trimmed V and J ends, which lost 3 bases and 4 bases, there was a span of 7 bases. CDR3 DNA sequence: TGTGCCAGCAGCTTTGCCCCGAATCAGCCCCAGCATTTT. This translates into CASSFAPNQPQHF.

This chain links TRBV3-1 (or the pseudogene TRBV3-2) with TRBJ2-7; 7 bases fit TRBD1. The CDR3 is 14 residues long. The germline CDR1 and CDR2 sequences are LGHDT and YNNKEL (reference sequence). V was clipped by 5 bases and J by 0 bases; unmatched bases: 4. CDR3 protein: CASSVQGNSYEQYF. The CDR3 DNA follows: TGTGCCAGCAGCGTACAGGGGAACTCCTACGAGCAGTACTTC.

J is TRBJ1-5 and V is TRBV19; unclear D gene. Germline values: CDR1 LNHDA, CDR2 SQIVND (reference sequence). The CDR3 spans 18 residues. V was shortened by 0 bases and J by 0 bases, with 15 bases between the two germline ends. In DNA form, the CDR3 reads TGTGCCAGTAGTATAGATCCCTCCCCGCGGGGTAGCAATCAGCCCCAGCATTTT. Protein product: CASSIDPSPRGSNQPQHF.

V is TRBV4-1 and J is TRBJ1-5, with no clear D. The CDR3 has 14 amino acids. Trimming removed 2 bases at V and 6 bases at J, with 11 bases between. Germline loops: CDR1 MGHRA, CDR2 YSYEKL. This CDR3 is CASSQPGRGQPQHF. DNA of the CDR3: TGCGCCAGCAGCCAACCGGGCCGAGGTCAGCCCCAGCATTTT.

The V and J genes are TRBV29-1 and TRBJ2-5, with D perhaps TRBD1 (6 bases). The CDR3 is 16 amino acids. The germline V gene encodes CDR1 SQVTM and CDR2 ANQGSEA. In nucleotides, the CDR3 is TGCAGTTGCCGAGGGAAGGGACATAGGACCAAGGAGACCCAGTACTTC. It is translated as CSCRGKGHRTKETQYF.

This chain joins TRBV7-9 and TRBJ1-2; unclear D gene. The V end was cut by 5 bases, the J end by 3 bases, with 10 bases between. CDR1 is SEHNR, CDR2 FQNEAQ, per germline (reference sequence). This CDR3 is 13 amino acids long. CDR3 DNA sequence: TGTGCCAGCAGCCCCGGGATCCACTATGGCTACACCTTC. Protein: CASSPGIHYGYTF.

This clone appeared a few times. Other nucleotide sequences in the sample specify the same CDR3. This rearrangement joins TRBV19 to TRBJ2-7; D unclear. V shed 1 base and J shed 3 bases, with 7 bases lying between them. This CDR3 is built from 13 residues. The germline V gene encodes CDR1 LNHDA and CDR2 SQIVND (reference sequence). The CDR3 nucleotides read TGTGCCAGTAGTATAGGGACCGGCTACGAGCAGTACTTC. As protein: CASSIGTGYEQYF.